This paragraph covers one T cell receptor beta chain sequence. The data stem from a study of blood T cell repertoires in COVID-19. The wider study: COVID-19 samples collected from the United States, Italy and Spain covered acute and convalescent phases. PBMCs, B-cell-depleted T cells, or T cells were the source of the cDNA or gDNA that made up the material.

The CDR3 runs to 11 residues. J gave up 8 bases and V 10 bases, and 3 bases lay outside the gene matches. Germline CDR1 and CDR2: LNHDA and SQIVND (reference sequence). As originally analysed: Amplifying reference gene primers gave estimates of nucleated cell counts. Only in-frame clones appear in the TCRdb table, and some are missing; sequencing was by immunoSEQ multiplex PCR. V, J and clone size reflect that table, while D and trimming were determined from the DNA. The repertoire includes about 55,000 clones, 75% to 90% of them detected once, and around 2.9% sits in the top ten. V usage is TRBV19 and J usage is TRBJ2-4, with 9 bases matching TRBD1. The receptor was derived from a man of 80 years or more with acute or convalescent COVID-19. The sequenced sample was peripheral blood. CDR3 in DNA: TGTGCCACCTGGGACAGGGACATTCAGTACTTC. It encodes CATWDRDIQYF.